A selection of T cell receptor beta chains follows, all from one sample in a study of blood T cell repertoires in COVID-19. Assay used: immunoSEQ multiplex PCR; TCRdb lists only in-frame clones, some missing. The table records roughly 300,000 clones, around 87% of them present only once. Sequenced sample: peripheral blood. The receptors come from a woman aged 50 to 60 who had recovered from COVID-19. Each CDR3 is given with its conserved first and last residue.

v_call	j_call	cdr3_aa
TRBV29-1	TRBJ2-2	CSVEDGLAGGSTGELFF
TRBV5-6	TRBJ1-1	CASSRTQGANTEAFF
TRBV10-3	TRBJ2-2	CAISGTPRFANTGELFF
TRBV7-2	TRBJ2-5	CASSLTGTSGGPETQYF
TRBV9	TRBJ2-3	CASGSGRGDTQYF
TRBV15	TRBJ2-1	CATSPRLGTYNEQFF
TRBV4-3	TRBJ2-1	CASSLGLAGREQFF
TRBV10-3	TRBJ1-4	CAISESGGTNEKLFF
TRBV29-1	TRBJ2-3	CSVEKGQGTDTQYF
TRBV7-9	TRBJ1-2	CASSLGVEGYTF
TRBV7-9	TRBJ2-7	CASSSHRDEQYF
TRBV7-6	TRBJ2-2	CASSPTSGAPVAGELFF
TRBV2	TRBJ2-1	CASSEVGLAGDNEQFF
TRBV7-2	TRBJ2-5	CASSLRILRLAGSETQYF
TRBV7-2	TRBJ2-2	CASSPMTGNTGELFF
TRBV3-1/TRBV3-2	TRBJ2-1	CASSPPRTSGGPYNEQFF
TRBV5-1	TRBJ2-6	CASSTGGGAGANVLTF
TRBV9	TRBJ2-2	CASRSGGLTGELFF
TRBV6-6	TRBJ1-1	CASRGQGLRLGEAFF
TRBV7-2	TRBJ1-6	CASSSARGVWGSPLHF
TRBV11-2	TRBJ1-1	CASSLDRDTEAFF
TRBV4-1	TRBJ2-3	CATSLGLVEDTQYF
TRBV6-1	TRBJ1-6	CASSVHARVPNSPLHF
TRBV28	TRBJ2-7	CASSPAGGPVGQYF
TRBV11-3	TRBJ1-1	CASSYDRGPEAFF
TRBV6-1	TRBJ2-3	CASSETGGIAQYF
TRBV28	TRBJ1-5	CASSRQRGQPQHF
TRBV6-6	TRBJ1-5	CASSYSQQGQPPQHF
TRBV24-1	TRBJ1-1	CATSDDGASEAFF
TRBV28	TRBJ1-2	CASSLQNYGYTF
TRBV27	TRBJ2-3	CASSLLASTDTQYF
TRBV3-1/TRBV3-2	TRBJ2-7	CASSHGLAGEQYF
TRBV28	TRBJ1-1	CASSQGGGTEAFF
TRBV4-2	TRBJ1-2	CASSQAGQGNYGYTF
TRBV11-1	TRBJ2-1	CASSRTSGTYNEQFF
TRBV6-6	TRBJ1-2	CATKDIANYGYTF
TRBV5-1	TRBJ2-2	CASSLAGLAGDSPGELFF
TRBV9	TRBJ2-1	CASSSTTGGEQFF
TRBV18	TRBJ2-7	CASSPGQGTSGRGYEQYF
TRBV30	TRBJ1-1	CAWTVGGTNTEAFF
TRBV29-1	TRBJ2-1	CSVASWLNEQFF
TRBV3-1/TRBV3-2	TRBJ2-6	CASKPRGQYSGANVLTF
TRBV27	TRBJ2-5	CASGGTGVPETQYF
TRBV19	TRBJ1-2	CASSQDREATYGYTF
TRBV5-1	TRBJ2-5	CASSQGQGGETQYF
TRBV6-5	TRBJ1-1	CASSPGQGAGTEAFF
TRBV6-4	TRBJ1-2	CASSERQGHGYTF
TRBV28	TRBJ1-1	CASSPRGVNTEAFF
TRBV7-9	TRBJ2-1	CASSPEFGSGYNEQFF
TRBV2	TRBJ2-5	CASSEVYSPQETQYF
TRBV4-3	TRBJ2-3	CASSQDVASGTDTQYF